This section outlines one T cell receptor (beta chain) sequence together with its context. This sample was taken from a study of blood T cell repertoires in COVID-19. Germline V gene sequence: CDR1 ENHRY, CDR2 SYGVKD. The CDR3 length is 18 residues. Between the trimmed V and J ends, which lost 2 bases and 6 bases, there was a span of 25 bases. Some clones are missing from TCRdb's copy, which holds only in-frame ones; the method was immunoSEQ multiplex PCR. This repertoire shows around 23,000 clones, around 72% found once; its top ten account for approximately 45%. The rearrangement uses TRBV10-3 and TRBJ1-2; no reliable D call. The receptor's source is a woman older than 75 with acute or convalescent COVID-19. Material: peripheral blood. The CDR3: CAISENYGRTAREDGYTF. The CDR3 DNA reads as TGTGCCATCAGTGAGAATTACGGACGGACGGCGCGGGAGGATGGCTACACCTTC.